Below are 18 T cell receptor beta chains sequenced from a single sample in a study of T cells in Graves' hyperthyroidism and ophthalmopathy. What was amplified from RNA transcripts were TCR beta CDR3 regions. The TCR CDR3 was amplified in a first-round RT-PCR using the HTBI primer set. TCRdb re-called the multiplex PCR reads with MiXCR, one entry per CDR3 protein. The table includes roughly 420,000 distinct CDR3 sequences, approximately 13% detected once. Specimen: blood. Source of these receptors: a woman under 30 with Graves' hyperthyroidism.

This clonotype was detected ten times or more. V is TRBV28 and J is TRBJ1-5, with 7 bases aligning to TRBD1. J gave up 0 bases and V 8 bases, and 10 bases lay outside the gene matches. Germline V gene lookup returns CDR1 MDHEN and CDR2 SYDVKM. This CDR3 is 16 amino acids long. The CDR3 DNA reads TGTGCCAGCCTCCAGGGGGGCTGGAATAGCAATCAGCCCCAGCATTTT. Protein sequence: CASLQGGWNSNQPQHF. Full variable domain (missing parts from reference TRBV28 and TRBJ1-5): DVKVTQSSRYLVKRTGEKVFLECVQDMDHENMFWYRQDPGLGLRLIYFSYDVKMKEKGDIPEGYSVSREKKERFSLILESASTNQTSMYLCASLQGGWNSNQPQHFGDGTRLSIL.

This clonotype was seen repeatedly, ten times or more. The V call is TRBV28, the J call TRBJ1-2; 10 bases are a match to TRBD1. Trimming removed 5 bases from V and 0 bases from J; junction bases left unmatched: 9. CDR1 and CDR2 from the germline V gene are MDHEN and SYDVKM. This CDR3 has 17 residues. The CDR3 bases are TGTGCCAGCAGTCTTTCCCGGGACAGGGGTCCTAACTATGGCTACACCTTC. It codes for CASSLSRDRGPNYGYTF.

In this sample, this clonotype turned up a few times. The chain employs TRBV19 and TRBJ2-3; possible D gene TRBD2, 6 bases. The CDR3 extends over 15 amino acids. The V gene lost 5 bases and the J gene lost 2 bases, with 14 bases spanning the gap. Germline V gene sequence: CDR1 LNHDA, CDR2 SQIVND (reference sequence). As DNA, the CDR3 is TGTGCCAGTAGTTCCGGGAGCGCACACACAGATACGCAGTATTTT. It codes for CASSSGSAHTDTQYF.

This clonotype was detected a few times. This chain links TRBV24-1 with TRBJ2-2, with TRBD2 identical over 13 bases. This CDR3 is 15 amino acids long. With V trimmed by 5 bases and J by 8 bases, 4 bases remained unmatched. The germline V gene has CDR1 KGHDR and CDR2 SFDVKD. In DNA, the CDR3 is TGTGCCACCAGTGTCGGACTAGCGGGAGTAGGGGAGCTGTTTTTT. Its translation is CATSVGLAGVGELFF.

The sample holds many counts of this clonotype. This chain uses TRBV27 with TRBJ1-2; no clear D. In germline, CDR1 is MNHEY, CDR2 SMNVEV (reference sequence). This CDR3 is built from 15 residues. The V end lost 0 bases, the J end lost 5 bases, and 13 bases lay between the germline ends. CDR3 DNA: TGTGCCAGCAGTTTATCGACCAGACTCGCTTATGGCTACACCTTC. It encodes CASSLSTRLAYGYTF.

Ten or more counts support this clonotype. The chain combines TRBV6-1 with TRBJ1-2, with 7 nucleotides matching TRBD1. With 3 bases clipped from V and 4 bases from J, the junction kept 5 bases outside the gene matches. CDR3 size: 14 residues. Germline CDR1 and CDR2: MNHNS and SASEGT. The CDR3: CASSDQGGRYGYTF. The CDR3 DNA sequence: TGTGCCAGCAGTGACCAGGGGGGCCGCTATGGCTACACCTTC.

With regard to this clonotype: The junction shows a germline mismatch at one end, possibly a read error. V and J are TRBV30 and TRBJ2-2; D tentatively reads TRBD1 or TRBD2 (5 bases each). This CDR3 is built from 16 residues. The V gene's germline CDR1 is GTSNPN and CDR2 SVGIG (reference sequence). The CDR3 bases are TGTGCCTGGAGCGGGGCTTTGGCCCTCCGCACCGGGAAGCTGTTTTTT. Its translation is CAWSGALALRTGKLFF.

The genes are TRBV28 and TRBJ1-3; 12 nucleotides agree with TRBD1. J lost 6 bases, V lost 5 bases, and 2 bases had no gene match. The V gene's germline CDR1 is MDHEN and CDR2 SYDVKM. This CDR3 has 14 amino acids. The CDR3 is CASSGTGGPNTIYF. Here the CDR3 DNA reads TGTGCCAGCAGTGGGACAGGGGGCCCAAACACCATATATTTT.

This clonotype was picked up many times. This sequence joins TRBV5-1 and TRBJ2-1; 8 bases fit TRBD1. From germline, CDR1 is SGHRS and CDR2 YFSETQ. The CDR3 totals 15 residues. V shed 0 bases and J 4 bases; nucleotides not matched to a gene: 3. The CDR3 DNA reads as TGCGCCAGCAGCTTGGACGGGACAGGTTACAATGAGCAGTTCTTC. As protein: CASSLDGTGYNEQFF.

This clonotype came up many times. J is TRBJ2-1 and V is TRBV28; 14 bases line up with TRBD2. Losses at the gene ends were 6 bases for V and 3 bases for J; bases not matched to a gene: 1. CDR1 and CDR2 from the germline V gene are MDHEN and SYDVKM. The CDR3 has 15 residues. CDR3 in amino acids: CASRTSGRVYNEQFF. In nucleotides, the CDR3 is TGTGCCAGCAGGACTAGCGGGAGGGTCTACAATGAGCAGTTCTTC.

This clonotype has only a few counts. Since a much larger clone is just one base distant, this may be a read error. V is TRBV18 and J is TRBJ1-1; a possible D gene is TRBD1 (6 bases). Trimming removed 0 bases from V and 2 bases from J, with 10 bases in between. The CDR3 is 15 amino acids. From germline, CDR1 is KGHSH and CDR2 LQKENI. CDR3: CASSPPGQNNTEAFF. The CDR3 nucleotides read TGTGCCAGCTCACCACCTGGACAGAACAACACTGAAGCTTTCTTT. The whole variable domain, remainder taken from reference TRBV18 and TRBJ1-1, is NAGVMQNPRHLVRRRGQEARLRCSPMKGHSHVYWYRQLPEEGLKFMVYLQKENIIDESGMPKERFSAEFPKEGPSILRIQQVVRGDSAAYFCASSPPGQNNTEAFFGQGTRLTVV.

This CDR3 is CASSLFSEETQYF. Written as DNA, the CDR3 is TGTGCCAGCAGTTTATTCAGTGAAGAGACCCAGTACTTC. The chain links TRBV7-8 to TRBJ2-5; no reliable D call. The CDR3 runs 13 residues. V lost 6 bases and J 3 bases, leaving 11 bases between the germline ends. Germline assignment: CDR1 SGHVS and CDR2 FQNEAQ.

This clonotype was seen more than once but under ten times. The genes are TRBV4-1 and TRBJ2-3; D unclear. Between the trimmed V and J ends, which lost 0 bases and 4 bases, there was a span of 17 bases. The germline V gene encodes CDR1 MGHRA and CDR2 YSYEKL. The length of the CDR3 is 17 residues. The CDR3 DNA reads as TGCGCCAGCAGCCAAGATGTCGGTCCCAATCGGGCAGATACGCAGTATTTT. Translation gives CASSQDVGPNRADTQYF.

This clonotype was found many times. The chain has TRBV20-1 and TRBJ2-1; D is ambiguous. The V and J ends lost 6 bases and 9 bases respectively, with 15 bases between them. The germline gives CDR1 DFQATT, CDR2 SNEGSKA (reference sequence). The CDR3 runs 12 residues. In nucleotides, the CDR3 is TGCAGTGCAAGATCGATAGGGCTTGAGCAGTTCTTC. Encoded protein: CSARSIGLEQFF.

The table lists this clonotype with many counts. Since a much larger clone is just one base distant, this may be a read error. The V call is TRBV27, the J call TRBJ1-1; a possible D gene is TRBD1 (5 bases). Deletions cut 0 bases from V and 0 bases from J, with 8 bases between. CDR1 and CDR2 (germline): MNHEY, SMNVEV (reference sequence). The CDR3 is 15 amino acids. DNA of the CDR3: TGTGCCAGCAGTTTATCGGAGACAGTGAACACTGAAGCTTTCTTT. The encoded protein is CASSLSETVNTEAFF.

This clonotype occurred once. The chain is built from TRBV9 and TRBJ2-6, with D perhaps given as TRBD1 or TRBD2 (5 bases each). Germline V gives CDR1 SGDLS, CDR2 YYNGEE. V was shortened by 1 base and J by 9 bases, with 17 bases between the two germline ends. The CDR3 loop spans 16 amino acids. CDR3 DNA: TGTGCCAGCAGCGTACGGAAGACCGGGACGGGCAACGTCCTGACTTTC. It encodes CASSVRKTGTGNVLTF. The full variable domain, with the rest looked up from reference TRBV9 and TRBJ2-6, is DSGVTQTPKHLITATGQRVTLRCSPRSGDLSVYWYQQSLDQGLQFLIQYYNGEERAKGNILERFSAQQFPDLHSELNLSSLELGDSALYFCASSVRKTGTGNVLTFGAGSRLTVL.

This clonotype has a single count. The J gene is TRBJ1-3, the V gene TRBV10-2; no reliable D call. Germline V CDR1 and CDR2: WSHSY, SAAADI. V shed 0 bases and J shed 8 bases, with 5 bases lying between them. This CDR3 has 12 amino acids. CDR3 sequence: CASSESRDTIYF. The CDR3 DNA is TGCGCCAGCAGTGAGTCTAGGGACACCATATATTTT.

In its sample, this clonotype was seen many times. The chain links TRBV11-3 to TRBJ2-1; a possible D gene is TRBD2 (6 bases). This CDR3 region has 14 residues. The germline gives CDR1 SGHNT, CDR2 YENEEA. V was pared by 1 base and J by 9 bases, with 13 bases between. CDR3 nucleotide sequence: TGTGCCAGCAGCTTAGCGGGAGTCGCGGGTGAGCAGTTCTTC. Translating it yields CASSLAGVAGEQFF.